This T cell receptor beta chain was identified during a study of cytomegalovirus exposure and HLA in healthy donors (dated by TCRdb to the late 2010s). The study in broad terms: According to an earlier analysis of around 600 of the donors, some 180 million T cells yielded approximately 120 million unique TCR beta sequences and about 300 Gb of sequence data. An early release that covered about 640 HLA-typed donors contained approximately 290 gigabases of sequencing data and 75 million to 100 million unique TCR sequences. Of the roughly 420 genotyped donors, 75% to 85% were placed in the genetic ancestry cluster associated with self-reported Caucasian donors. The study was designed to test whether signatures of past pathogen exposure could be identified by cataloging public T cell receptors. The study used immunosequencing to profile the T cell repertoires of 666 subjects and linked those repertoires to cytomegalovirus serostatus. In addition to the first cohort of 666 subjects, a separate validation cohort of around 110 different subjects was used. High-throughput TCR immunosequencing, statistical association of individual TCRs with disease status, and machine learning were combined to predict cytomegalovirus infection status. A later analysis re-analyzed previously published TCR beta repertoires from roughly 690 donors and added high-resolution HLA genotyping to study TCR occurrence patterns. The later analysis used no new phenotypic data to find candidate immune exposures, relying instead on TCR beta sequences and their occurrence across donors. To decide whether each TCR beta V gene segment behaved as functional or pseudogenic, an earlier analysis of 587 of the donors relied on high-throughput TCR beta sequencing. Alongside the repertoire data, information on donor age, sex, ethnicity and CMV serostatus was compiled. A later genetic analysis used genome-wide SNP genotypes for about three fifths of the 666 donors, treating that subset as a discovery cohort. Every repertoire in the discovery cohort had been generated on one and the same sequencing platform. HLA typing included class I and class II loci at four-digit resolution. The number of donors typed differed by locus, with roughly 629-640 for A, B, C, DRB1 and DQB1, 522 for DQA1, 600 to 610 for DPA1, and some 440 for DPB1. Several DR-DQ haplotypes were handled as single units for association and clustering because linkage in the cohort was strong. Across 398 genotyped donors of the cohort, an average of approximately 240,000 unique TCR beta nucleotide sequences per donor were sequenced, and around 19% of those sequences were non-productive.

A note on this clone: The antigen it recognizes is unknown. Per-base quality was not reported, and no clone a single base away is much larger than it.

Preparation of the library involved the immunoSEQ multiplex PCR assay. The multiplex PCR relied on a mix of 60 forward primers for TCR Vbeta segments and 13 reverse primers for TCR Jbeta segments. Amplification of the CDR3 region of rearranged TCR beta genes was performed with a multiplex PCR assay on genomic DNA. Amplified TCR beta libraries were sequenced as 87-base-pair reads on the Illumina HiSeq System. The original pipeline was this. Across the 670 or so repertoires, a later analysis counted 60 million to 90 million unique TCR beta chains, 9.5 million to 13 million of which were shared by at least two donors. To remove PCR and sequencing errors, raw reads were error-corrected and collapsed into unique sequences using a nearest-neighbor algorithm that merged closely related sequences. To assign V, D and J gene segments, CDR3 sequences were aligned to IMGT reference sequences. For a sequence to be retained, a match of at least six nucleotides to both a V gene segment and a J gene segment was required. A rearrangement was called productive if the CDR3 had no stop codons and remained in frame with V and J, and every other rearrangement was called non-productive. Following IMGT convention, CDR3 was defined as the stretch from the second conserved V-encoded cysteine to the conserved J-encoded phenylalanine. In an earlier analysis of just under 600 of the donors, sequences lacking an unambiguous match to a single V gene segment were excluded. In an earlier analysis of around 590 of the donors, a V segment was called functional when productive rearrangements were above 56.7%, and segregating when the standard deviation between donors exceeded 5%. A statistical classification framework was developed to diagnose cytomegalovirus status using the catalog of TCR beta chain sequences. In a later analysis, V and J genes were assigned by comparing TCR nucleotide sequences against IMGT/GENE-DB human TR gene sequences. In a later analysis, CDR3 sequences and most-parsimonious VDJ recombination scenarios were assigned using the TCRdist pipeline. In a later analysis, every TCR beta chain was defined by the combination of its CDR3 amino acid sequence and its V-gene family, and reads without a unique V-gene family were dropped. A later analysis removed several hundred highly shared, low-generation-probability nucleotide sequences to deal with suspected cross-contamination and a sequencing artifact. In a later analysis, a clonal expansion index for each public chain was calculated from normalized within-repertoire ranks of inferred template counts. In a later analysis, generation probabilities were computed with a VDJ recombination model fitted to out-of-frame rearrangements, and the resulting probabilities were checked against IGoR. In a later analysis, hypergeometric tests were used to score TCR-TCR, TCR-HLA and TCR-CMV co-occurrence, with a repertoire-size bias correction applied to TCR pairs. A later analysis estimated false discovery rates by permuting HLA or CMV assignments 20 times. In a later analysis, co-occurring TCRs were grouped with DBSCAN, and TCRdist sequence similarity was added when clustering was performed within HLA-allele-positive subsets. For co-occurrence clustering, repertoires with fewer than 30,000 or more than 120,000 public chains were excluded, along with four to six repertoires with anomalous nucleotide sharing. TCRdb stores this immuneACCESS table with in-frame sequences only. Part of the clones is absent; in the studies checked, under half of the shortfall reflects unresolved V genes, and no reason is known for the rest. That table supplies the V and J calls and clone size; D and trimming were determined from the DNA. The sample records about 180,000 clones, around four fifths of which are singletons. The top ten constitute 3.7% of the sample.

Paper-wide results and their limitations: Most CMV-associated TCR beta chains appeared to be HLA-restricted in a later analysis, and the HLA associations seemed to be driven largely by CMV exposure. A further reported finding was that TCR beta sequences accurately predicted the HLA-A and HLA-B alleles for most subjects in the first cohort. The study gave a list of about 170 TCR beta chains associated with cytomegalovirus. At a false discovery rate of 0.05, a later analysis linked 16,000 or so TCR beta sequences to specific HLA alleles. An association between a missense DCLRE1C variant and V-gene and J-gene trimming of TCR beta chains was found in a later genetic analysis and replicated in an independent cohort. HLA typing was unavailable for some donors at each locus, so association tests used only the typed subset. Compared with equally common non-associated chains, HLA-associated TCR beta chains in a later analysis were more clonally expanded and had lower generation probabilities. In a later analysis, the rate of TCR association differed among HLA loci, with DRB1 alleles having the most associated TCRs and HLA-C alleles having the fewest. Roughly uniform sequencing depth across donors was assumed in presence/absence analyses, although this assumption may not hold. Across donors, most TCR sequences were observed very rarely, whereas some public TCRs were present in many individuals. The authors suggested that the approach could potentially be extended to other disease states and immunological phenotypes. The 87-base-pair reads could not distinguish some IMGT-functional V segments, including TRBV6-2 and TRBV6-3, so those segments were excluded. Linkage disequilibrium might explain the correlated functional status among segregating V segments, but an unknown experimental factor could not be ruled out. CMV serostatus was the only immune exposure information available for the cohort. A cluster of highly shared sequence variants was judged likely to represent a technical artifact of the sequencing pipeline. The cohort was sequenced for TCR beta chains only, and without alpha or paired-chain data the features that could be detected were limited. A later analysis reported that several top co-occurrence clusters appeared linked to parvovirus B19, influenza, CMV and Epstein-Barr virus. Because counts were too low, 15 or so rarely observed V segments, including chromosome 9 orphons, were excluded from the earlier analysis of roughly 580 of the donors. Strong co-occurrence of HLA alleles, especially DR and DQ, made assigning TCR associations to individual alleles difficult. A later genetic analysis reported fewer N-insertions in productive TCRs among donors in an Asian-associated ancestry cluster than the roughly 640-donor mean. In vitro tests confirmed that three of the cytomegalovirus-associated TCR beta chains recognize cytomegalovirus antigens. The classifier was reported to diagnose cytomegalovirus status with high specificity and sensitivity in both the original cohort and the validation cohort. In an earlier analysis of 500 to 650 of the donors, most TCR beta V segments appeared in productive rearrangements about 87% or about 30% of the time, broadly matching IMGT annotations.

Measured from the cysteine to the phenylalanine, the CDR3 is 15 residues long. Kept here is only the CDR3 DNA, which spans 45 bases and is read in frame from base 1. The germline V gene (reference sequence) sets CDR1 to PRHDT and CDR2 to FYEKMQ. V is cut back by 5 bases and J by 4 bases, with 9 bases in the junction unmatched. The cohort comprised around 690 healthy bone marrow donors. At the time of sampling, every cohort member was nominally healthy, though immune exposures that went unrecorded were likely present. The donor was CMV seropositive and was included in the group of 250 to 350 seropositive cohort members. A peripheral blood sample was collected from each donor, and TCR beta sequencing was performed on peripheral blood mononuclear cells. The Qiagen DNeasy Blood Extraction Kit was used to extract genomic DNA from the blood cell samples.

The sample consisted of PBMCs. The rearranged chain carries TRBV13 and TRBJ2-3, and 7 junction bases match TRBD1. This receptor was taken from a woman in her fifties or sixties in good health and CMV-seropositive. The nucleotide sequence reads TGTGCCAGCAGCCATACAGGGGAAGGAGCAGATACGCAGTATTTT. The encoded protein is CASSHTGEGADTQYF.